This TCR beta chain originates from a study of blood T cell repertoires in COVID-19. Assay used: immunoSEQ multiplex PCR; TCRdb lists only in-frame clones, some missing. The sample holds some 400,000 clones, 75% to 90% seen once. CDR3 length: 15 residues. The V gene's germline CDR1 is KGHSH and CDR2 LQKENI. With 6 bases removed from V and 3 bases from J, the gap between germline ends came to 14 bases. The chain couples TRBV18 to TRBJ1-4; TRBD1 might be the D (5 bases). The origin of this receptor is a man younger than 40 who had recovered from COVID-19. Source material: PBMCs or T cells enriched from blood (not recorded which). CDR3: CASSLPGGSNEKLFF. The CDR3 DNA sequence: TGTGCCAGCTCTCTGCCCGGGGGTTCTAATGAAAAACTGTTTTTT. Looking up the rest from reference TRBV18 and TRBJ1-4 gives the full variable domain: NAGVMQNPRHLVRRRGQEARLRCSPMKGHSHVYWYRQLPEEGLKFMVYLQKENIIDESGMPKERFSAEFPKEGPSILRIQQVVRGDSAAYFCASSLPGGSNEKLFFGSGTQLSVL.